This TCR beta chain was recorded in a study of blood T cells in healthy people across ages. A second PCR, run for roughly 7 to 11 cycles, used a sample-barcoded 5' primer plus a J-beta primer mix. One entry per CDR3 protein results from TCRdb running MiXCR on the 5' RACE reads. The sample lists approximately 1.5 million distinct CDR3 sequences; 30% to 35% were seen once. General study findings and limits: Calculation of diversity from one million T cells yielded estimates considered to be underestimates. The CMV status of each donor remained undetermined, and this could have confounded shifts in expanded clonotypes.

The CDR3 is made up of 13 amino acids. CDR1 is MDHEN and CDR2 is SYDVKM in the germline V gene. V lost 6 bases, J lost 3 bases, and 4 bases stayed unmatched. Note on this clonotype: Its antigen is unknown.

This chain connects TRBV28 to TRBJ2-7, with 8 bases aligning to TRBD1. The sample consisted of blood. This receptor was obtained from a woman aged 30 to 39 in good health. The CDR3 DNA follows: TGTGCCAGCAGACCAGGGGGCTACTACGAGCAGTACTTC. This sequence encodes CASRPGGYYEQYF.